This T cell receptor beta chain was documented in a study of blood T cell repertoires in COVID-19. Study at large: Material from acute and convalescent COVID-19 was sourced from the United States, Italy and Spain.

After removal of 10 bases from V and 2 bases from J, the junction contained 8 bases not matched to a gene. The CDR3 is 15 amino acids. The V gene's germline CDR1 is LNHDA and CDR2 SQIVND (reference sequence). Generated by immunoSEQ multiplex PCR, the TCRdb table keeps only in-frame clones and is missing some. The table records hundreds of thousands of clones, 88% of them present only once. The sequence was collected from a woman in her twenties or thirties who had recovered from COVID-19. Input material: PBMCs or T cells enriched from blood (not recorded which). The J gene is TRBJ1-6, the V gene TRBV19; the match to TRBD1 covers 7 bases. In DNA form, the CDR3 reads TGTGCCACCAACGACAGGGCGACCTATAATTCACCCCTCCACTTT. It encodes CATNDRATYNSPLHF.